This T cell receptor beta chain was identified during a study of tumor-infiltrating lymphocytes in oesophageal squamous cell carcinoma. TCRdb itself ran the PCR reads through MiXCR, one entry per CDR3 protein. The sample consists of about 12,000 distinct CDR3 sequences, approximately 50% of them appearing once. The CDR3 has 12 amino acids. The germline V gene encodes CDR1 LNHDA and CDR2 SQIVND (reference sequence). The sequenced sample consisted of esophageal tumor tissue. The chain links TRBV19 to TRBJ2-4; no clear D gene. The end of the DNA fits TRBJ2-7 better, so the J call may be wrong. The TCR sequence derives from a female donor with esophageal squamous cell carcinoma. This CDR3 reads CASSYGLSEQYF. CDR3 DNA: TGTGCCAGTTCCTACGGGCTTTCCGAGCAGTACTTC.